The TCR beta chain under discussion was sequenced for a study of vaccination effects on CD4 cells after COVID-19. The ViraFEST assay expanded antigen-specific CD4+ T cells with viral peptide pools before sequencing. A roughly ten-day culture period preceded the isolation of CD4+ T cells. The healthy vaccine recipients, who had no prior SARS-CoV-2 infection, showed negative nucleocapsid antibodies. At days 3 and 7, half of the medium was exchanged for IL-2 medium. The germline gives CDR1 ENHRY, CDR2 SYGVKD. Trimming stripped 0 bases from V and 4 bases from J, with 18 bases between. The length of the CDR3 is 17 residues. Comments on this clone: Its antigen remains unknown.

Assay: immunoSEQ multiplex PCR; the TCRdb copy retains only in-frame clones and omits some. This sample carries about 8,100 clones, 65% to 75% of them seen once, and the ten largest clones take 10% to 15%. This receptor was identified in a human donor who received a COVID-19 vaccine. The source material was CD4+ T cells from PBMCs cultured with HCoV-229E spike peptides, sampled before COVID-19 vaccination. This chain joins TRBV10-3 and TRBJ1-2; no clear D. Here the CDR3 reads CAISESTGKTEVYGYTF. In nucleotides, the CDR3 is TGTGCCATCAGTGAGTCGACGGGAAAGACGGAGGTCTATGGCTACACCTTC.